This TCR beta chain came from a study of blood T cell repertoires in COVID-19. Study information: Samples came from the United States, Italy and Spain, spanning acute and convalescent COVID-19. The analysed material was cDNA or gDNA that came from T cells, B-cell-depleted T cells, or PBMCs.

Original data processing: Reference gene primer amplification yielded estimated nucleated cell counts. Some clones are missing from TCRdb's copy, which holds only in-frame ones; the method was immunoSEQ multiplex PCR. V and J calls and clone size are those listed in that table; D and trimming were worked out from the DNA. The sample holds about 210,000 clones, around nine tenths seen once. The CDR3 has 13 residues. Trimming pared 3 bases from V and 3 bases from J, leaving 9 bases between. Germline V lookup: CDR1 GTSNPN, CDR2 SVGIG (reference sequence). The receptor was isolated from a man aged 40-49 years with acute or convalescent COVID-19. This chain joins TRBV30 and TRBJ1-3, with D maybe TRBD1 (5 bases). Sequenced material: peripheral blood. Here the CDR3 DNA reads TGTGCCTGGAGCAGCCAGGGTGGAAACACCATATATTTT. Residues: CAWSSQGGNTIYF.